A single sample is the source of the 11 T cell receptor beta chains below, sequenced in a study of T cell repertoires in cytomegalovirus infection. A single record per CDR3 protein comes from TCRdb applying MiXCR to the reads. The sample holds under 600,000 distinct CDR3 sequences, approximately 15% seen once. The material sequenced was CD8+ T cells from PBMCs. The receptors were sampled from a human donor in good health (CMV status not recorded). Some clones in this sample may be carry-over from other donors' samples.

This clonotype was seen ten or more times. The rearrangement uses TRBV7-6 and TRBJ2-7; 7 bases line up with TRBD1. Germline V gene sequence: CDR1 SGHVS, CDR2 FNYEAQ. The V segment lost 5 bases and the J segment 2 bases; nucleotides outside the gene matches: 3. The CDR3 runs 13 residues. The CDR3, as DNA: TGTGCCAGCAGCGCAGGGACAGCCTACGAGCAGTACTTC. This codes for CASSAGTAYEQYF.

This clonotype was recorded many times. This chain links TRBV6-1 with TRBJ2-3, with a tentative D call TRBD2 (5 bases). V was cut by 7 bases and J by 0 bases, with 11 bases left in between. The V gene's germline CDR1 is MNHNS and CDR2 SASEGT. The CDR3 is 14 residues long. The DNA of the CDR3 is TGTGCCAGCATATCAGGACTTAGCACAGATACGCAGTATTTT. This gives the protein CASISGLSTDTQYF.

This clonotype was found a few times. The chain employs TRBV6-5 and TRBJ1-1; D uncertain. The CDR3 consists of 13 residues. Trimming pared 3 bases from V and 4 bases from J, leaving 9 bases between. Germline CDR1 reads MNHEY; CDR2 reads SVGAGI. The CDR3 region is CASSYDGSTEAFF. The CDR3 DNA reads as TGTGCCAGCAGTTATGACGGTAGCACTGAAGCTTTCTTT.

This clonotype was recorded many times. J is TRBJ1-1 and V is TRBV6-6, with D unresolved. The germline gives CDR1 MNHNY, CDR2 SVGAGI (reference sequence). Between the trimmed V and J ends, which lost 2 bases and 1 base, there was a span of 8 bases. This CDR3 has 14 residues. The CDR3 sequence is CASSYGPTNTEAFF. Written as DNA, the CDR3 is TGTGCCAGCAGTTACGGCCCGACGAACACTGAAGCTTTCTTT.

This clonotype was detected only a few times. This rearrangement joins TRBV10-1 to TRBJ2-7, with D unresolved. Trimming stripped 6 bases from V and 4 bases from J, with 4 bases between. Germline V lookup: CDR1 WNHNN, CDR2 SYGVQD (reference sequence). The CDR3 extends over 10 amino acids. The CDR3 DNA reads TGCGCCAGCAGGTTATACGAGCAGTACTTC. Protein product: CASRLYEQYF.

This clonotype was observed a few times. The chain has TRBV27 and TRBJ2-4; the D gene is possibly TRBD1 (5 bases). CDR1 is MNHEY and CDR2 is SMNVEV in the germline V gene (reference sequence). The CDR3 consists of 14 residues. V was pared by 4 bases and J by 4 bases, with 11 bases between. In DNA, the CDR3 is TGTGCCAGCAGTTCAGGCACAGGAAAAAACATTCAGTACTTC. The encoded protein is CASSSGTGKNIQYF.

The CDR3 loop reads CASSENGNYNEQFF. The CDR3 bases are TGTGCCAGCAGTGAAAACGGGAACTACAATGAGCAGTTCTTC. V and J are TRBV2 and TRBJ2-1; a possible D gene is TRBD2 (5 bases). Per the germline V gene, CDR1 is SNHLY and CDR2 is FYNNEI. This CDR3 region has 14 residues. Trimming removed 2 bases from V and 3 bases from J, with 8 bases in between.

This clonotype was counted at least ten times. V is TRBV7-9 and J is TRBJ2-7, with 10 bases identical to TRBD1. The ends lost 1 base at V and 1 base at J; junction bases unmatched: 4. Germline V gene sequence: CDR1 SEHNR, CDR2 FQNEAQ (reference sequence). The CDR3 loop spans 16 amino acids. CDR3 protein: CASSLGGTGASYEQYF. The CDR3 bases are TGTGCCAGCAGCTTAGGGGGGACAGGGGCTTCCTACGAGCAGTACTTC.

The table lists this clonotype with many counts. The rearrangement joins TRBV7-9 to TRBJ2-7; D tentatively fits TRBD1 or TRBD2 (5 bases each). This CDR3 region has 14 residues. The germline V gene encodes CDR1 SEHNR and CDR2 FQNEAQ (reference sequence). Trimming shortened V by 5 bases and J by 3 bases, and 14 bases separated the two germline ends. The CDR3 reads CASSPGDVNYEQYF. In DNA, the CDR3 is TGTGCCAGCAGCCCTGGGGACGTCAACTACGAGCAGTACTTC. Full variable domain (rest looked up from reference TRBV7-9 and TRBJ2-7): DTGVSQNPRHKITKRGQNVTFRCDPISEHNRLYWYRQTLGQGPEFLTYFQNEAQLEKSRLLSDRFSAERPKGSFSTLEIQRTEQGDSAMYLCASSPGDVNYEQYFGPGTRLTVT.

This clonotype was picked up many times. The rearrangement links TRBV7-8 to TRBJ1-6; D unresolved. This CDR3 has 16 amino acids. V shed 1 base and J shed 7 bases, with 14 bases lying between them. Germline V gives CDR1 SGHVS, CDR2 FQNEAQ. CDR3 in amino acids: CASSLVDWDRNSPLHF. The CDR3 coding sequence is TGTGCCAGCAGCTTAGTTGATTGGGATAGGAATTCACCCCTCCACTTT.

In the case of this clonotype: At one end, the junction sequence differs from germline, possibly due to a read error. The CDR3 coding sequence is TGTGCAAGCAGTCTCCCAGAGTCAGAGACTAACTATGGCGACACCTTC. Amino acids: CASSLPESETNYGDTF. The chain joins TRBV12-3 or TRBV12-4 to TRBJ1-2; D is ambiguous. This CDR3 has 16 amino acids.